Below are 18 T cell receptor beta chains sequenced from a single sample in a study of CD8 T cells in Susac syndrome (dated by TCRdb to between 2017 and 2020). Receptor libraries were prepared by the immunoSEQ multiplex PCR assay. RNA was extracted with the RNeasy kit and about 0.5 to 1 ug was reverse transcribed using random hexamers. TCRdb handled the public reads itself, with Q25 trimming in fastp and clone calling in MiXCR, and kept productive beta chains. All rows with the same CDR3 protein become a single entry with the most common DNA and genes. Counted in this sample were approximately 140,000 distinct CDR3 sequences; roughly 76% of them appeared once. Of the sample, 0.45% to 0.6% falls within the top ten clones. Sequencing was performed on CD8+ T cells from PBMCs. These receptors were obtained from a human donor with multiple sclerosis.

The chain carries TRBV13 and TRBJ1-5, with D possibly TRBD1 on 5 matching bases. Germline lookup yields CDR1 PRHDT and CDR2 FYEKMQ (reference sequence). There are 16 residues in the CDR3. V lost 0 bases and J 5 bases, leaving 14 bases between the germline ends. The CDR3 here is CASSLGRGWDDQPQHF. The CDR3 nucleotides are TGTGCCAGCAGCTTAGGCCGGGGGTGGGATGATCAGCCCCAGCATTTT.

The V and J genes are TRBV6-6 and TRBJ2-5; D is ambiguous. The length of the CDR3 is 14 residues. CDR1 is MNHNY and CDR2 is SVGAGI in the germline V gene (reference sequence). V dropped 3 bases and J dropped 0 bases, with 8 bases sitting between them. In DNA form, the CDR3 reads TGTGCCAGCAGTTATAGGGCGTACCAAGAGACCCAGTACTTC. As protein: CASSYRAYQETQYF.

The chain is built from TRBV6-1 and TRBJ2-1, with 7 bases that match TRBD1. Looked up from germline, CDR1 is MNHNS and CDR2 is SASEGT. V was clipped by 6 bases and J by 4 bases; unmatched bases: 6. This CDR3 region has 14 residues. This CDR3 reads CASSPLDRYNEQFF. CDR3 coding DNA: TGTGCCAGCAGCCCATTGGACAGGTACAATGAGCAGTTCTTC.

The chain links TRBV10-3 to TRBJ1-2; TRBD1 is a possible D gene (6 bases). Trimming shortened V by 0 bases and J by 11 bases, and 10 bases separated the two germline ends. The CDR3 covers 12 residues. Germline lookup yields CDR1 ENHRY and CDR2 SYGVKD. CDR3 sequence: CAISESAGDYTF. DNA of the CDR3: TGTGCCATCAGTGAGTCGGCAGGGGATTACACCTTC.

The chain recombines TRBV4-1 with TRBJ2-2; D might be TRBD2 (5 bases). The germline gives CDR1 MGHRA, CDR2 YSYEKL. V dropped 3 bases and J dropped 5 bases, with 22 bases sitting between them. The CDR3 contains 18 residues. This CDR3 reads CASSHIWEHTDPTGELFF. The CDR3 coding sequence is TGCGCCAGCAGCCACATATGGGAGCACACGGACCCAACCGGGGAGCTGTTTTTT.

This chain links TRBV9 with TRBJ2-3; D is unclear. This CDR3 spans 15 amino acids. Germline V gives CDR1 SGDLS, CDR2 YYNGEE. V was clipped by 3 bases and J by 1 base, with 12 bases between them. For the CDR3, the DNA is TGTGCCAGCAGCGCTTTGGTTCTAGGCACAGATACGCAGTATTTT. Its protein product is CASSALVLGTDTQYF.

The chain joins TRBV12-3 or TRBV12-4 to TRBJ2-1, with D tentatively TRBD2 (6 bases). The CDR3 runs to 13 residues. V was shortened by 7 bases and J by 5 bases, with 12 bases between the two germline ends. CDR3 bases: TGTGCCAGCAATAGCGGACTGCACAATGAGCAGTTCTTC. As protein: CASNSGLHNEQFF.

The chain combines TRBV4-1 with TRBJ2-5, with 10 bases lining up with TRBD2. The V gene end was trimmed by 1 base and the J gene end by 1 base; junction bases not matched to a gene: 3. The CDR3 has 16 residues. Looked up from germline, CDR1 is MGHRA and CDR2 is YSYEKL. The CDR3 DNA reads as TGCGCCAGCAGCCAAGGGACTAGCGGACTCCAAGAGACCCAGTACTTC. This gives the protein CASSQGTSGLQETQYF.

The chain employs TRBV28 and TRBJ1-2; 9 bases are a match to TRBD1. Germline loops: CDR1 MDHEN, CDR2 SYDVKM. CDR3 length: 19 residues. The V gene end was trimmed by 4 bases and the J gene end by 0 bases; junction bases not matched to a gene: 15. The CDR3 DNA follows: TGTGCCAGCAGTTCTTGGTTCCTGGATGGACAGGGGACTAACTATGGCTACACCTTC. Translating it yields CASSSWFLDGQGTNYGYTF.

The chain links TRBV5-1 to TRBJ2-3, with a possible D match to TRBD2 (5 bases). Germline loops: CDR1 SGHRS, CDR2 YFSETQ. The CDR3 contains 14 residues. The V end was cut by 5 bases, the J end by 4 bases, with 14 bases between. Here the CDR3 reads CASSFLGVSDTQYF. CDR3 DNA: TGCGCCAGCAGTTTCCTCGGGGTTTCAGATACGCAGTATTTT.

The rearrangement uses TRBV25-1 and TRBJ2-1; 7 bases agree with TRBD2. J lost 6 bases, V lost 8 bases, and 13 bases had no gene match. CDR1 and CDR2 from the germline V gene are MGHDK and SYGVNS. This CDR3 is built from 15 residues. CDR3: CASCPESGAANEQFF. As DNA, the CDR3 is TGTGCCAGCTGCCCTGAGAGCGGGGCGGCCAATGAGCAGTTCTTC.

The V call is TRBV4-1, the J call TRBJ2-2; 9 positions match TRBD2. Trimming at V came to 0 bases and at J to 4 bases, leaving 3 bases not matched to a gene. The CDR3 contains 16 residues. Germline assignment: CDR1 MGHRA and CDR2 YSYEKL. The CDR3 sequence: CASSQEGGGATGELFF. The DNA of the CDR3 is TGCGCCAGCAGCCAAGAAGGCGGGGGGGCCACCGGGGAGCTGTTTTTT.

This clonotype was seen just once. The gene calls are TRBV7-9 and TRBJ2-5, with D tentatively TRBD1 (5 bases). The CDR3 has 14 residues. From germline, CDR1 is SEHNR and CDR2 FQNEAQ (reference sequence). The V end was cut by 1 base, the J end by 4 bases, with 10 bases between. CDR3 DNA sequence: TGTGCCAGCAGCTTAGAGTTGGGGCGAGAGACCCAGTACTTC. Amino acids: CASSLELGRETQYF.

J is TRBJ2-7 and V is TRBV19; a possible D gene is TRBD2 (6 bases). CDR1 is LNHDA, CDR2 SQIVND, per germline (reference sequence). The V end lost 5 bases, the J end lost 6 bases, and 17 bases lay between the germline ends. This CDR3 spans 14 amino acids. CDR3 region: CASSRSAGNPEQYF. In nucleotides, the CDR3 is TGTGCCAGTAGTCGTTCCGCGGGGAACCCCGAGCAGTACTTC.

The V gene is TRBV3-1, the J gene TRBJ2-7; no firm D call. Looked up from germline, CDR1 is LGHDT and CDR2 is YNNKEL (reference sequence). V lost 3 bases, J lost 3 bases, and 6 bases lay in between. The CDR3 runs 12 residues. The CDR3 coding sequence is TGTGCCAGCAGCCATGACTTCTACGAGCAGTACTTC. It yields the protein CASSHDFYEQYF.

The genes are TRBV5-6 and TRBJ2-1; TRBD2 agrees at 14 bases. Losses at the gene ends were 4 bases for V and 7 bases for J; bases not matched to a gene: 4. CDR3 length: 15 residues. Germline CDR1 is SGHDT and CDR2 is YYEEEE. The CDR3 loop is CASSRRTSGGNEQFF. The DNA for the CDR3 is TGTGCCAGCAGCAGGAGGACTAGCGGGGGGAATGAGCAGTTCTTC.

The chain uses TRBV27 and TRBJ1-2; 7 bases are shared with TRBD1. The germline V gene has CDR1 MNHEY and CDR2 SMNVEV (reference sequence). Germline trimming cut 5 bases from V and 7 bases from J; bases unmatched to any gene: 16. This CDR3 comprises 16 residues. This CDR3 reads CASSTLLRTGYGGYTF. CDR3 sequence (DNA): TGTGCCAGCAGTACCCTCCTTAGGACAGGCTATGGTGGCTACACCTTC.

This chain joins TRBV27 and TRBJ2-1, with TRBD2 identical over 8 bases. Germline loops: CDR1 MNHEY, CDR2 SMNVEV (reference sequence). The V and J ends lost 0 bases and 9 bases, in that order; junction bases with no gene match: 10. The CDR3 contains 16 residues. The CDR3 sequence is CASSLSPGSGDLEQFF. Written as DNA, the CDR3 is TGTGCCAGCAGTTTATCCCCGGGTAGCGGGGATCTTGAGCAGTTCTTC.